A single sample is the source of the 5 T cell receptor beta chains below, sequenced in a study of blood T cell repertoires in COVID-19. This table comes from immunoSEQ multiplex PCR, and its TCRdb copy is limited to in-frame clones, with some not included. In the table there are over 200,000 clones, approximately 90% of which are singletons. The specimen was peripheral blood. All receptors derive from a middle-aged man with acute or convalescent COVID-19.

The V and J genes are TRBV7-6 and TRBJ2-3, with D perhaps TRBD2 (6 bases). This CDR3 has 17 residues. V was shortened by 1 base and J by 2 bases, with 16 bases between the two germline ends. The germline V gene encodes CDR1 SGHVS and CDR2 FNYEAQ. The CDR3 coding sequence is TGTGCCAGCAGCTTAGTAGGTAGCGGCCCTCACACAGATACGCAGTATTTT. Its translation: CASSLVGSGPHTDTQYF.

The chain couples TRBV4-2 to TRBJ2-2, with 8 bases fitting TRBD2. Trimming cost V 5 bases and J 4 bases; bases outside gene matches: 9. This CDR3 is 16 amino acids long. CDR1 and CDR2 from the germline V gene are LGHNA and YNFKEQ. CDR3 DNA sequence: TGTGCCAGCAGCGAACCGGGAGGGCCTGCCACCGGGGAGCTGTTTTTT. Encoded protein: CASSEPGGPATGELFF.

The V gene is TRBV7-9, the J gene TRBJ2-1, with D possibly TRBD1 on 5 matching bases. Trimming cost V 1 base and J 12 bases, with 13 bases left between them. This CDR3 spans 13 amino acids. The V gene's germline CDR1 is SEHNR and CDR2 FQNEAQ (reference sequence). The CDR3 sequence: CASSLVQARGQFF. CDR3 DNA sequence: TGTGCCAGCAGCTTAGTCCAGGCTAGGGGGCAGTTCTTC.

V gene TRBV11-2 combines with J gene TRBJ2-1, with TRBD2 identical over 10 bases. The V gene end was trimmed by 5 bases and the J gene end by 8 bases; junction bases not matched to a gene: 9. In germline, CDR1 is SGHAT, CDR2 FQNNGV. This CDR3 is 15 amino acids long. DNA of the CDR3: TGTGCCAGCAGCCCCAATAGCGGGGGGTGGGATGAGCAGTTCTTC. Protein sequence: CASSPNSGGWDEQFF.

This sequence joins TRBV19 and TRBJ2-2; 15 bases agree with TRBD2. Trimming removed 4 bases from V and 7 bases from J; junction bases left unmatched: 7. CDR3 size: 17 residues. Germline assignment: CDR1 LNHDA and CDR2 SQIVND (reference sequence). Here the CDR3 reads CASSTRTSGRGNGELFF. The DNA for the CDR3 is TGTGCCAGTAGTACGAGGACTAGCGGGAGGGGTAACGGGGAGCTGTTTTTT.